Below, 4 T cell receptor beta chains from the same sample are listed, as sequenced in a study of blood T cells in healthy people across ages. Together with a sample-barcoded 5' primer, a J-beta primer mix was included in a second PCR lasting roughly 6 to 12 cycles. TCRdb reanalysed the 5' RACE reads using MiXCR and keeps one entry per CDR3 protein. The sample has about 1,000,000 distinct CDR3 sequences, under 45% seen once. Sample: blood. These receptors originate from an older woman in good health.

On this clonotype itself: Germline is not matched at one junction end, which may reflect a read error. This chain uses TRBV19 with TRBJ2-1; D is perhaps TRBD2 (5 bases). The CDR3 runs 15 residues. Germline V gives CDR1 LNHDA, CDR2 SQIVND (reference sequence). The CDR3 nucleotides are TGTGCCAGTAGTATAGATCGGGGAGCCTACAATGGGCAGTTCTTC. It translates to CASSIDRGAYNGQFF.

The chain couples TRBV5-6 to TRBJ2-1; D not resolved. The CDR3 runs 11 residues. Germline V gene lookup returns CDR1 SGHDT and CDR2 YYEEEE. Trimming pared 2 bases from V and 9 bases from J, leaving 6 bases between. The chain's CDR3 is CASSFGIEQFF. Written as DNA, the CDR3 is TGTGCCAGCAGCTTTGGCATTGAGCAGTTCTTC.

The chain joins TRBV20-1 to TRBJ2-7, with TRBD1 matching 9 bases. The J call may not be correct, given that the DNA end is closer to TRBJ2-5. The CDR3 has 14 amino acids. The germline V gene encodes CDR1 DFQATT and CDR2 SNEGSKA (reference sequence). CDR3: CSATSGQGGETQYF. The CDR3 region has the DNA TGCAGTGCTACCTCGGGACAGGGAGGAGAGACCCAGTACTTC.

This clonotype was found a few times. This chain joins TRBV7-9 and TRBJ2-5; D remains unclear. CDR3 length: 14 amino acids. Germline assignment: CDR1 SEHNR and CDR2 FQNEAQ (reference sequence). Between the trimmed V and J ends, which lost 1 base and 0 bases, there was a span of 6 bases. Here the CDR3 reads CASSLGLHQETQYF. The CDR3, as DNA: TGTGCCAGCAGCTTAGGCCTCCACCAAGAGACCCAGTACTTC.